Listed here are 9 T cell receptor beta chains from one sample, sequenced in a study of molecular identifiers for immune sequencing clone quantification. MiXCR, applied by TCRdb to the PCR reads, yields one record per CDR3 protein. The data hold about 330,000 distinct CDR3 sequences, with roughly a quarter observed a single time. Material: naive CD8+ T cells from blood, with Jurkat cell RNA spiked in. Subset specified: FACS-sorted CD8+CD4-CCR7+CD45RA+ naive T cells. Receptor source: a human donor in good health. Some libraries in this study had Jurkat cell RNA spiked in.

A remark on this clonotype: One base away lies a much larger clone, so this may be a sequencing read error. The rearrangement links TRBV27 to TRBJ2-2; perhaps TRBD2 as D (6 bases). Germline V gene sequence: CDR1 MNHEY, CDR2 SMNVEV (reference sequence). This CDR3 has 15 amino acids. Trimming shortened V by 3 bases and J by 6 bases, and 14 bases separated the two germline ends. DNA of the CDR3: TGTGCCAGCAGTTTCGGAGGGGCAAACTCCGGGGAGCTGTTTTTT. As protein: CASSFGGANSGELFF.

The chain employs TRBV9 and TRBJ2-7; 7 nucleotides match TRBD2. With 0 bases clipped from V and 3 bases from J, the junction kept 6 bases outside the gene matches. CDR3 length: 15 amino acids. The germline V gene has CDR1 SGDLS and CDR2 YYNGEE. CDR3 bases: TGTGCCAGCAGCGTAGGCTCTTGCGGGAGCTACGAGCAGTACTTC. It translates to CASSVGSCGSYEQYF.

This clonotype was recorded many times. The chain couples TRBV24-1 to TRBJ2-2; D is perhaps TRBD2 (5 bases). Trimming pared 11 bases from V and 1 base from J, leaving 10 bases between. The CDR3 length is 13 residues. Germline V gene lookup returns CDR1 KGHDR and CDR2 SFDVKD. The CDR3 protein is CASGLQNTGELFF. In nucleotides, the CDR3 is TGTGCCAGCGGACTGCAGAACACCGGGGAGCTGTTTTTT.

The J gene is TRBJ1-2, the V gene TRBV19, with unresolved D. The germline V and J ends were trimmed by 5 bases and 6 bases, with 13 bases remaining between them. Germline V lookup: CDR1 LNHDA, CDR2 SQIVND (reference sequence). The CDR3 is made up of 13 amino acids. The CDR3, as DNA: TGTGCCAGTAGTCCTCCAACCGTCCATGGCTACACCTTC. Its translation: CASSPPTVHGYTF.

This clonotype was observed at least ten times. The V and J genes are TRBV27 and TRBJ2-5; D unclear. V was clipped by 3 bases and J by 0 bases, with 5 bases between them. The CDR3 is 13 amino acids. Per germline, CDR1 MNHEY and CDR2 SMNVEV (reference sequence). The CDR3 DNA reads as TGTGCCAGCAGTTTGCCCAACCAAGAGACCCAGTACTTC. Translating it yields CASSLPNQETQYF.

This clonotype showed up just a few times. This chain connects TRBV30 to TRBJ2-5, with unresolved D. The germline V gene encodes CDR1 GTSNPN and CDR2 SVGIG (reference sequence). The CDR3 totals 12 residues. V lost 1 base, J lost 4 bases, and 7 bases lay in between. The CDR3 loop is CAWSALRETQYF. The DNA for the CDR3 is TGTGCCTGGAGTGCGCTGCGAGAGACCCAGTACTTC.

Notes on this clonotype: A junction end diverges from the germline sequence, so it may reflect a read error. The chain employs TRBV5-3 and TRBJ1-1, with 7 bases lining up with TRBD1. TRBV5-3 qualifies as an ORF whose function is uncertain. The CDR3 contains 16 residues. The CDR3 sequence: CASSFSTGTANTEAFF. The CDR3 DNA reads TGTGCCAGCAGCTTCTCCACCGGGACAGCTAACACTGAAGCTTTCTTT.

V and J are TRBV7-3 and TRBJ2-1; weak D call: TRBD2 (6 bases). V was pared by 1 base and J by 7 bases, with 20 bases between. The CDR3 covers 17 residues. CDR1 is SGHTA and CDR2 is FQGTGA in the germline V gene. The CDR3 bases are TGTGCCAGCAGCTTAATGCCCGCGGGGAAGGACATGAATGAGCAGTTCTTC. Amino acids: CASSLMPAGKDMNEQFF.

The chain has TRBV7-9 and TRBJ1-5; TRBD1 agrees at 9 bases. V was clipped by 5 bases and J by 4 bases; unmatched bases: 12. Germline loops: CDR1 SEHNR, CDR2 FQNEAQ (reference sequence). This CDR3 comprises 17 residues. In DNA, the CDR3 is TGTGCCAGCAGCCGGACAGGGGATAGTCGCCTAAATCAGCCCCAGCATTTT. It translates to CASSRTGDSRLNQPQHF.